This T cell receptor beta chain is from a study of T cell repertoires in cytomegalovirus infection. Using its own MiXCR run on the reads, TCRdb lists one record per CDR3 protein. The profile covers nearly 650,000 distinct CDR3 sequences, with 20% to 25% appearing a single time and 8% taken by the ten largest. This clonotype came up a few times. Trimming removed 6 bases at V and 3 bases at J, with 14 bases between. This CDR3 has 15 amino acids. This receptor was taken from a human donor in good health (CMV status not recorded). Some clones in this sample may be carry-over from other donors' samples. Sequencing was done on a sample of CD8+ T cells from PBMCs. The rearrangement links TRBV12-3 or TRBV12-4 to TRBJ2-2, with D unclear. Here the CDR3 reads CASSFGRVDTGELFF. The CDR3, as DNA: TGTGCCAGCAGCTTCGGACGAGTGGACACCGGGGAGCTGTTTTTT.